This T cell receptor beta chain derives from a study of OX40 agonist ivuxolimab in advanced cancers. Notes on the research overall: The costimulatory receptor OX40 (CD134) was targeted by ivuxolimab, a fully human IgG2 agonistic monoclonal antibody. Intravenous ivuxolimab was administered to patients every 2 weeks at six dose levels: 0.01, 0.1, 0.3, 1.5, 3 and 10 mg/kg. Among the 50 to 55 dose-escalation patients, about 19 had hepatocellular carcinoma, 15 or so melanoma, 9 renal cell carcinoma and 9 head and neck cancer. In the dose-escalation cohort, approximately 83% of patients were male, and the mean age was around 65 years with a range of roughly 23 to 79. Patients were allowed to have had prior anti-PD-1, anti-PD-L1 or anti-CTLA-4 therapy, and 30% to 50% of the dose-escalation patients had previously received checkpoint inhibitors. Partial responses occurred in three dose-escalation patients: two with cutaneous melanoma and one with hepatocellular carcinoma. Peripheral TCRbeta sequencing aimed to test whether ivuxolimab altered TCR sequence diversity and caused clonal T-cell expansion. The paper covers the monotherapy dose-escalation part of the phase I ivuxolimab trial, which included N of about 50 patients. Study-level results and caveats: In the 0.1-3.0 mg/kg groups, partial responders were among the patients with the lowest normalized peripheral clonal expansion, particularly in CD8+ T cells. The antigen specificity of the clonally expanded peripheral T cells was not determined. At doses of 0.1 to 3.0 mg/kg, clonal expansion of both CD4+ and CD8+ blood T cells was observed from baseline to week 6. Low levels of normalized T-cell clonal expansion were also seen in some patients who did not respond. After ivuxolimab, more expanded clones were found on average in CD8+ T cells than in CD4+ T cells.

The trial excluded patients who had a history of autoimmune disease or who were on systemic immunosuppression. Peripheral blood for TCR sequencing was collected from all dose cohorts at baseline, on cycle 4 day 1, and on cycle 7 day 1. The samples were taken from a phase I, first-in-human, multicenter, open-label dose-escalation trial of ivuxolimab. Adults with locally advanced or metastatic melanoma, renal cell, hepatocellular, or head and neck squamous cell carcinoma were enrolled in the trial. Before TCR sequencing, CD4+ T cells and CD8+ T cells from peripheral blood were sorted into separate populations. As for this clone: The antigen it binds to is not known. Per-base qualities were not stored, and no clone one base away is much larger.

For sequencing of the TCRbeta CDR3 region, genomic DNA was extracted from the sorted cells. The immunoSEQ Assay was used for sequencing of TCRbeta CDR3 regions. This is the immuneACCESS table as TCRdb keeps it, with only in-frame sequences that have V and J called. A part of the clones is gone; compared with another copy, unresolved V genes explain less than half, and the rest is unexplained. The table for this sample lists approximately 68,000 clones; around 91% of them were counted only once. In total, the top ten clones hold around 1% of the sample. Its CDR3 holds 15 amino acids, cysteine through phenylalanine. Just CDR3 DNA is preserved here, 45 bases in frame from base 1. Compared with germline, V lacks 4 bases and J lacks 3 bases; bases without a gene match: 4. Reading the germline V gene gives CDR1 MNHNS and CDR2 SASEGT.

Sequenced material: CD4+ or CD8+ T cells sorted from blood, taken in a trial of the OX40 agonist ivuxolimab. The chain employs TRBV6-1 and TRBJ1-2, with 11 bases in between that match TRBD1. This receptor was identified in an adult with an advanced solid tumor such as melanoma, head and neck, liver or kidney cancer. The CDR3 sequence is CASSGTGGLDYGYTF. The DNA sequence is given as TGTGCCAGCAGTGGGACAGGGGGCTTGGACTATGGCTACACCTTC.